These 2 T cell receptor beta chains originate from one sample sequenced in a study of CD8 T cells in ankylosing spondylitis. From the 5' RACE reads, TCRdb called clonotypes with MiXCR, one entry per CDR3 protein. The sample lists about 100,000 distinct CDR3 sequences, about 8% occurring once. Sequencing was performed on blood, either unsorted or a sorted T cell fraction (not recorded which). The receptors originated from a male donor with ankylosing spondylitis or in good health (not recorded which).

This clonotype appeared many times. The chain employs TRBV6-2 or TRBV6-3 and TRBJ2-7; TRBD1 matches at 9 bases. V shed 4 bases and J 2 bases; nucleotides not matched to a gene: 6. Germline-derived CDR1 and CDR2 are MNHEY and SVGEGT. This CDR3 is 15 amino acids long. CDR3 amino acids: CASSSPGTGTYEQYF. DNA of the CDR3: TGTGCCAGCAGTTCACCCGGGACAGGGACCTACGAGCAGTACTTC.

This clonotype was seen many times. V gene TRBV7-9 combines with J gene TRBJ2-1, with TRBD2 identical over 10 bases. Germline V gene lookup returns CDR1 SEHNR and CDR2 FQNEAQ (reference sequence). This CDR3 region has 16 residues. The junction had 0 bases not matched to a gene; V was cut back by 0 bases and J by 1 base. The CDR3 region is CASSLALAGSYNEQFF. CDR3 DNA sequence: TGTGCCAGCAGCTTAGCACTAGCGGGGTCCTACAATGAGCAGTTCTTC.